This T cell receptor beta chain derives from a study of graft-versus-host responses after intestinal transplantation. At the level of the study: Among the recipients, all got anti-thymocyte globulin induction and then tacrolimus and steroids for around three years. Study-wide results and caveats: Recipient marrow showed GvH clones, some seen first in ileum or blood.

In this sample, this clone is medium-sized. This CDR3 comprises 14 residues. Looked up from germline, CDR1 is SGHRS and CDR2 is YFSETQ. V lost 0 bases to trimming and J lost 3 bases, with 10 bases between them. Proliferating responders of the CD3+CD4+ and CD3+CD8+ phenotypes with low CFSE were sorted after the reaction. The assay was immunoSEQ multiplex PCR, and TCRdb's table has in-frame clones only and misses some. Altogether around 10,000 clones are present, 25% to 30% being singletons, with the ten largest covering about 3.5%. This chain links TRBV5-1 with TRBJ2-7, with D unclear. The origin of this receptor is a human patient who received an intestinal transplant. The sample was alloreactive CD4+ T cells from a mixed lymphocyte reaction culture, taken before intestinal transplant. The subset: CFSE-low proliferating T cells sorted from roughly 6-day pre-transplant mixed lymphocyte reaction (GvH or HvG direction). The chain's CDR3 is CASSLVSRFYEQYF. CDR3 DNA sequence: TGCGCCAGCAGCTTGGTTTCCCGATTCTACGAGCAGTACTTC.